The present entry profiles one T cell receptor beta chain with its context. The antigen remains unidentified. Assay used: immunoSEQ multiplex PCR; TCRdb lists only in-frame clones, some missing. In the table there are fewer than 300,000 clones, 80% to 90% of which are singletons. The record originates from a study of Ad26.COV2.S vaccination and SARS-CoV-2 variants. The sample's treatment: roughly 20 received Ad26.COV2.S at low or high dose, single or two shots; roughly 5 received placebo; per-sample allocation not given. Sampling was done on day 63 after the first vaccine or placebo injection. This CDR3 has 15 amino acids. Between the trimmed V and J ends, which lost 0 bases and 0 bases, there was a span of 8 bases. Germline values: CDR1 LNHNV, CDR2 YYDKDF (reference sequence). Study-wide results and caveats: Assessments of TCR breadth and depth may have underestimated the total T cell responses.

The TCR comes from a person between 18 and 65 years old who received the Ad26.COV2.S COVID-19 vaccine or a placebo. Sample: peripheral blood, taken in a trial of Ad26.COV2.S vaccine versus placebo. The chain joins TRBV15 to TRBJ1-2; D gene unclear. The DNA of the CDR3 is TGTGCCACCAGCAGAGAACGGGGAGCTAACTATGGCTACACCTTC. Translating it yields CATSRERGANYGYTF.